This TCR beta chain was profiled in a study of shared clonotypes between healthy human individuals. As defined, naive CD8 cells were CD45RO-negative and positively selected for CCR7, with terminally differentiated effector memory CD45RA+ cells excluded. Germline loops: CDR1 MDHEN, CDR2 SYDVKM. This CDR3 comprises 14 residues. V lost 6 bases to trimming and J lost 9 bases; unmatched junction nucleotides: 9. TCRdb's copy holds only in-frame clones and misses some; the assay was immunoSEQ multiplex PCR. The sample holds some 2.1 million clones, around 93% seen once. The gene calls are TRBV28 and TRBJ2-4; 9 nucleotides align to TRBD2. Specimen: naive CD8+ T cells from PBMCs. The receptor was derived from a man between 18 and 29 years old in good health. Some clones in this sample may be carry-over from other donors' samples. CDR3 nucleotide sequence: TGTGCCAGCAGCCCTCGGCGGGAGGGCCTCATTCAGTACTTC. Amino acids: CASSPRREGLIQYF.